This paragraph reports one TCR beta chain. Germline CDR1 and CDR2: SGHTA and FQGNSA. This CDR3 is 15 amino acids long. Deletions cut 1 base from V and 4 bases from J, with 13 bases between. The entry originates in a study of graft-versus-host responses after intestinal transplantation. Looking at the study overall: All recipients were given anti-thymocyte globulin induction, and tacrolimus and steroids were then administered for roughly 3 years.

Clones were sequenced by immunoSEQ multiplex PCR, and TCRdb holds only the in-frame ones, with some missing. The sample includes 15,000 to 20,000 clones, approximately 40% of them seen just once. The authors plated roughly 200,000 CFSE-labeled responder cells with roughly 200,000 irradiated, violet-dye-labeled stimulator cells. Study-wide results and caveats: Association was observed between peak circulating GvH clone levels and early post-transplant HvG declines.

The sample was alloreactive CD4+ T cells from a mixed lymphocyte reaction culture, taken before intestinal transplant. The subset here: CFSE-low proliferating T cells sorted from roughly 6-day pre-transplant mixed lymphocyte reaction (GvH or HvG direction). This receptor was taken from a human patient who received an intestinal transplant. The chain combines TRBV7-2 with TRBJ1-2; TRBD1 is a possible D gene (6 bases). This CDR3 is CASSLGPRGSYGYTF. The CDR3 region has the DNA TGTGCCAGCAGCTTAGGTCCCAGGGGAAGCTATGGCTACACCTTC.